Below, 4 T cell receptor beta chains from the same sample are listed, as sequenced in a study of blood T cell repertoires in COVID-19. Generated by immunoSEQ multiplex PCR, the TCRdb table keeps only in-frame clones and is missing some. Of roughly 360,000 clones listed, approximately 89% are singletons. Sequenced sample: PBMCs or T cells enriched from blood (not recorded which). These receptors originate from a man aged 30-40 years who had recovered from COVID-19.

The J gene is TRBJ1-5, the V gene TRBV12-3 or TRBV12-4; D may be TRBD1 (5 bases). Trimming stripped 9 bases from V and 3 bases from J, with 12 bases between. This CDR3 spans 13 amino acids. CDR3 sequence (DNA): TGTGCCAGTAGCACGGGGGTCAATCAGCCCCAGCATTTT. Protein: CASSTGVNQPQHF.

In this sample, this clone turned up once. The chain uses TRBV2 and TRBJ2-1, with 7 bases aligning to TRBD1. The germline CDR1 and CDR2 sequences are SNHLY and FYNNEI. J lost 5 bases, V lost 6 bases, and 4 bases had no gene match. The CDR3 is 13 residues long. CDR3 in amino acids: CASRKTGNNEQFF. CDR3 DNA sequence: TGTGCCAGCAGGAAGACAGGGAACAATGAGCAGTTCTTC. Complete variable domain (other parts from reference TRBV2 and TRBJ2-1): EPEVTQTPSHQVTQMGQEVILRCVPISNHLYFYWYRQILGQKVEFLVSFYNNEISEKSEIFDDQFSVERPDGSNFTLKIRSTKLEDSAMYFCASRKTGNNEQFFGPGTRLTVL.

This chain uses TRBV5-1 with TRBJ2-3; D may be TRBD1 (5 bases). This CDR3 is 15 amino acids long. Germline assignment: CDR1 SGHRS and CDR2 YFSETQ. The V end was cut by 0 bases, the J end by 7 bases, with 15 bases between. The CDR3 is CASSLEQTPGNTQYF. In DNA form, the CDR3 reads TGCGCCAGCAGCTTGGAGCAGACACCAGGGAATACGCAGTATTTT.

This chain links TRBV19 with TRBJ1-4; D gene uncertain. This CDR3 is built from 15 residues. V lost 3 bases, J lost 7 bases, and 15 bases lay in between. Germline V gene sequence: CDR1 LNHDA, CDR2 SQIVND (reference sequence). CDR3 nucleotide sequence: TGTGCCAGTAGTATTCCGACACCGGGAGGTGAAAAACTGTTTTTT. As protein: CASSIPTPGGEKLFF.